The 9 T cell receptor beta chains in this list originate from one sample, sequenced in a study of Ad26.COV2.S vaccination and SARS-CoV-2 variants. Specified treatment: some 20 received Ad26.COV2.S at low or high dose, single or two shots; several received placebo; per-sample allocation not given. Material that was analyzed had been drawn on day 63 after the first vaccine or placebo injection. TCRdb keeps only in-frame clones here, not all; method: immunoSEQ multiplex PCR. The sample carries roughly 510,000 clones, roughly 85% recorded once. The specimen comprised peripheral blood, sampled in a trial of Ad26.COV2.S vaccine versus placebo. The receptors derive from a person aged 18-60 years who received the Ad26.COV2.S COVID-19 vaccine or a placebo.

This clone was seen a handful of times. The chain combines TRBV7-9 with TRBJ1-3, with a weak D call TRBD1 (6 bases). V shed 4 bases and J shed 1 base, with 17 bases lying between them. The CDR3 has 17 residues. Germline V gives CDR1 SEHNR, CDR2 FQNEAQ (reference sequence). The CDR3 region has the DNA TGTGCCAGCAGCTCCCCTAGGCGGACAGTTTCTGGAAACACCATATATTTT. Translating gives CASSSPRRTVSGNTIYF.

The chain employs TRBV28 and TRBJ2-3, with 12 bases lining up with TRBD2. The V gene end was trimmed by 7 bases and the J gene end by 2 bases; junction bases not matched to a gene: 10. CDR3 length: 17 residues. Germline loops: CDR1 MDHEN, CDR2 SYDVKM. As DNA, the CDR3 is TGTGCCAGCACCCCTACGGCTAGCGGGAGGGCCACAGATACGCAGTATTTT. It yields the protein CASTPTASGRATDTQYF.

The V call is TRBV5-1, the J call TRBJ1-1, with unresolved D. This CDR3 spans 14 amino acids. Trimming removed 2 bases from V and 4 bases from J, with 12 bases in between. Germline V gene sequence: CDR1 SGHRS, CDR2 YFSETQ. This CDR3 is CASSLHTGSTEAFF. The CDR3, as DNA: TGCGCCAGCAGCTTACACACCGGGAGCACTGAAGCTTTCTTT. Full variable domain (remainder filled in from reference TRBV5-1 and TRBJ1-1): KAGVTQTPRYLIKTRGQQVTLSCSPISGHRSVSWYQQTPGQGLQFLFEYFSETQRNKGNFPGRFSGRQFSNSRSEMNVSTLELGDSALYLCASSLHTGSTEAFFGQGTRLTVV.

The chain couples TRBV5-4 to TRBJ2-3; 10 bases match TRBD1. This CDR3 is 16 amino acids long. Germline V gives CDR1 SGHNT, CDR2 YYREEE (reference sequence). After removal of 4 bases from V and 4 bases from J, the junction contained 9 bases not matched to a gene. The CDR3 region is CASSTRDRGRSDTQYF. The CDR3 DNA is TGTGCCAGCAGCACTAGGGACAGGGGACGTTCAGATACGCAGTATTTT.

The count of this clone is one. This chain uses TRBV7-9 with TRBJ1-2, with no clear D. CDR1 is SEHNR and CDR2 is FQNEAQ in the germline V gene (reference sequence). V was pared by 1 base and J by 1 base, with 4 bases between. The CDR3 is 13 residues long. Written as DNA, the CDR3 is TGTGCCAGCAGCTTAGAGGTTAACTATGGCTACACCTTC. This encodes CASSLEVNYGYTF.

This clone is a singleton in its sample. The rearrangement joins TRBV6-5 to TRBJ2-4; D not certain. This CDR3 is built from 13 residues. The germline V gene encodes CDR1 MNHEY and CDR2 SVGAGI. V dropped 6 bases and J dropped 6 bases, with 12 bases sitting between them. This CDR3 is CASRDIRLNIQYF. The DNA for the CDR3 is TGTGCCAGCAGGGATATTAGGCTAAACATTCAGTACTTC.

The sample holds one count of this clone. The chain joins TRBV9 to TRBJ2-1, with D perhaps TRBD2 (7 bases). CDR1 SGDLS and CDR2 YYNGEE come from the germline V gene. The CDR3 runs 15 residues. Between the trimmed V and J ends, which lost 3 bases and 7 bases, there was a span of 17 bases. This CDR3 reads CASSGRGRVGNEQFF. Written as DNA, the CDR3 is TGTGCCAGCAGCGGTAGGGGGAGGGTAGGTAATGAGCAGTTCTTC. Full variable domain (remainder filled in from reference TRBV9 and TRBJ2-1): DSGVTQTPKHLITATGQRVTLRCSPRSGDLSVYWYQQSLDQGLQFLIQYYNGEERAKGNILERFSAQQFPDLHSELNLSSLELGDSALYFCASSGRGRVGNEQFFGPGTRLTVL.

The chain is built from TRBV5-1 and TRBJ2-7, with 11 nucleotides matching TRBD2. Germline lookup yields CDR1 SGHRS and CDR2 YFSETQ. The V and J ends lost 3 bases and 3 bases, in that order; junction bases with no gene match: 11. CDR3 size: 17 residues. The CDR3 is CASSYLGVTSGNYEQYF. CDR3 nucleotide sequence: TGCGCCAGCAGCTACTTGGGTGTGACTAGCGGGAACTACGAGCAGTACTTC.

CDR3 loop: CASSDPPYYGYTF. CDR3 DNA: TGTGCCAGCAGTGACCCGCCCTACTATGGCTACACCTTC. V and J are TRBV2 and TRBJ1-2; no reliable D call. Germline V gene lookup returns CDR1 SNHLY and CDR2 FYNNEI. V shed 3 bases and J shed 3 bases, with 8 bases lying between them. The CDR3 contains 13 residues.